This is a list of T cell receptor beta chains from one sample in a study of T cell repertoires in aging, cancer and after chemotherapy. In TCRdb, the multiplex PCR reads were re-called with MiXCR into one record per CDR3 protein. The data hold about 6,700 distinct CDR3 sequences, with roughly 23% observed a single time. Sequenced material: blood. The receptor set was obtained from a human donor with a blood cancer. Both conserved end residues are part of each CDR3. A D gene is named only where the DNA matches it firmly. The size entry is marked missing in some rows and otherwise reads once, few, many or a size class.

-	TRBJ1-2	TRBV25-1	-	TGTGCCAGCAGTGTTGGTCGGGGCTACACCTTC	CASSVGRGYTF
-	TRBJ1-6	TRBV14	-	TGTGCCAGCAGCCCATCACGGTTACTTAAAAATTCACCCCTCCACTTT	CASSPSRLLKNSPLHF
TRBD1	TRBJ1-3	TRBV28	few	TGTGCCAGCAGCGGGGCAGGGGGCGCTGGAAACACCATATATTTT	CASSGAGGAGNTIYF
-	TRBJ2-7	TRBV20-1	-	TGCAGTGCTAGCCCGGGACACATGGCGACCTACGAGCAGTACTTC	CSASPGHMATYEQYF
TRBD2	TRBJ2-3	TRBV19	-	TGTGCCAGTAGTTTAGCGGGGGGAGATACGCAGTATTTT	CASSLAGGDTQYF
-	TRBJ1-2	TRBV29-1	medium-sized	TGCAGCGTTGACCCCCGGGGGGACTATGGCTACACCTTC	CSVDPRGDYGYTF
-	TRBJ2-1	TRBV24-1	-	TGTGCCACCAGGGCTGACAGTTACAATGAGCAGTTCTTC	CATRADSYNEQFF
-	TRBJ1-5	TRBV27	few	TGTGCCAGCAGTTTTAGAGATAATCAGCCCCAGCATTTT	CASSFRDNQPQHF
TRBD1	TRBJ1-2	TRBV6-2/TRBV6-3	few	TGTGCCAGCAGTTCCACCCCCGGCGGGACAGGGGGCATGAACTATGGCTACACCTTC	CASSSTPGGTGGMNYGYTF
TRBD1	TRBJ2-2	TRBV5-6	few	TGTGCCAGCAGCCGAGACAGGGGGCGAGGCACCGGGGAGCTGTTTTTT	CASSRDRGRGTGELFF
TRBD1	TRBJ2-2	TRBV7-2	-	TGTGCCAGCAGCTTACCGAGACAGGGTATTCCCGGGGAGCTGTTTTTT	CASSLPRQGIPGELFF
-	TRBJ2-3	TRBV30	medium-sized	TGTGCCTGGGACTTTACCGGGGATACGCAGTATTTT	CAWDFTGDTQYF
TRBD1	TRBJ2-2	TRBV6-1	medium-sized	TGTGCCAGCAAGCTAAGGGACAGTGTGACCGGGGAGCTGTTTTTT	CASKLRDSVTGELFF
-	TRBJ1-6	TRBV30	-	TGTGCCTGGAGTAGTGGAGGAGCGAATAATTCACCCCTCCACTTT	CAWSSGGANNSPLHF
TRBD2	TRBJ2-7	TRBV7-6	once	TGTGCCAGCAGCCCCACGAGCGGGAGGATCGAGCAGTACTTC	CASSPTSGRIEQYF
TRBD2	TRBJ2-7	TRBV7-2	-	TGTGCCAGCAGCGTACTAGCGGGAGTGGGCGAGCAGTACTTC	CASSVLAGVGEQYF
-	TRBJ1-3	TRBV19	medium-sized	TGTGCCAGTAGTAGTCATCCGGGACTTGGGATCCGGAACACCATATATTTT	CASSSHPGLGIRNTIYF
TRBD2	TRBJ2-3	TRBV6-6	medium-sized	TGTGCCAGCAGTTACTTGCGGACTAGCGGGAGTGTTAATACAGATACGCAGTATTTT	CASSYLRTSGSVNTDTQYF
TRBD2	TRBJ2-2	TRBV5-4	medium-sized	TGTGCCAGCAGACCCGGGACTAGCGGGCCGACCGGGGAGCTGTTTTTT	CASRPGTSGPTGELFF
-	TRBJ1-2	TRBV20-1	-	TGCAGTGCTAGTCTTGTGGCAGGGATCGACTATGGCTACACCTTC	CSASLVAGIDYGYTF
TRBD2	TRBJ2-1	TRBV28	few	TGTGCCAGCAGTTTATCGACTAGCGGTAGCTCCTACAATGAGCAGTTCTTC	CASSLSTSGSSYNEQFF
TRBD1	TRBJ1-4	TRBV27	medium-sized	TGTGCCAGCACTTTCGGGACAGGACATGAAAAACTGTTTTTT	CASTFGTGHEKLFF
TRBD2	TRBJ2-5	TRBV12-3/TRBV12-4	-	TGTGCCAGCAGTCCCCTCAGGACTAGCCGGGACACCCAGTACTTC	CASSPLRTSRDTQYF
-	TRBJ2-5	TRBV7-2	few	TGTGCCAGCAGCCTCGGGACTCATAAAGAGACCCAGTACTTC	CASSLGTHKETQYF
-	TRBJ2-7	TRBV5-1	-	TGCGCCAGCAGCTTGGGCCGGGTTAGCTACGAGCAGTACTTC	CASSLGRVSYEQYF
-	TRBJ2-1	TRBV10-3	-	TGTGCCATCAGTGATATAGCGGCAGGTCCCAATGAGCAGTTCTTC	CAISDIAAGPNEQFF
-	TRBJ2-7	TRBV13	medium-sized	TGTGCCAGCACCTTAGGCGGGGCTCCCTACGAGCAGTACTTC	CASTLGGAPYEQYF
TRBD1	TRBJ2-7	TRBV5-1	-	TGCGCCAGCAGTGGCTCTGGACAGGCGACCTACGAGCAGTACTTC	CASSGSGQATYEQYF
-	TRBJ1-4	TRBV5-1	-	TGCGCCAGCAGACCGGGTCCGAGGGGTGAAAAACTGTTTTTT	CASRPGPRGEKLFF
-	TRBJ2-2	TRBV7-2	few	TGTGCCAGCAGCCCCACAGGGCCAGGGACCACCGGGGAGCTGTTTTTT	CASSPTGPGTTGELFF
-	TRBJ1-1	TRBV12-3/TRBV12-4	few	TGTGCCAGCAGAGACGGGGGAGCTTTCTTT	CASRDGGAFF
TRBD2	TRBJ2-1	TRBV29-1	once	TGCAGCGTTGAAGGACTAGCGGGAGGCTCCTACAATGAGCAGTTCTTC	CSVEGLAGGSYNEQFF
TRBD2	TRBJ2-3	TRBV15	-	TGTGCCACCAGCAGTGCAAATGACGCGGGAGGGAGGATCCGGACAGATACGCAGTATTTT	CATSSANDAGGRIRTDTQYF
TRBD1	TRBJ1-3	TRBV19	medium-sized	TGTGCCAGTAGGACTACAGGGGGCACTGGAAACACCATATATTTT	CASRTTGGTGNTIYF
-	TRBJ2-1	TRBV5-1	-	TGCGCCAGCAGCCCGAACCCGAGCTCCTACAATGAGCAGTTCTTC	CASSPNPSSYNEQFF
TRBD1	TRBJ2-5	TRBV6-5	medium-sized	TGTGCCAGCAGTCCGACAGGGAGCCTCCAGACCCAGTACTTC	CASSPTGSLQTQYF